Listed below are T cell receptor beta chains from one sample, sequenced in a study of vaccination effects on CD4 cells after COVID-19. Antigens of these TCRs are unknown. Data came from immunoSEQ multiplex PCR; TCRdb stores just in-frame clones and leaves some out. The table includes about 45,000 clones, about 68% detected once. Sequenced here: CD4+ T cells from PBMCs cultured with a peptide pool, sampled before COVID-19 vaccination. The source of these receptors is a human donor who had a prior SARS-CoV-2 infection. CDR3s include the opening cysteine and the closing phenylalanine or tryptophan. Each record gives: CDR3 DNA, CDR3 protein, V gene, clone size, J gene, D gene. D genes are given only for firm matches. The size entry is marked missing in some rows and otherwise reads once, few, many or a size class.

DNA: TGTGCCAGCTCACTCCGACAGGGGGCGGAGGAGCAGTACTTC
CDR3: CASSLRQGAEEQYF
V: TRBV18
size: NA
J: TRBJ2-7
D: TRBD1

DNA: TGTGCCAGCAGCCGCTTTCACGTTGTCACCCCAGGCTCTGGAAACACCATATATTTT
CDR3: CASSRFHVVTPGSGNTIYF
V: TRBV3-1/TRBV3-2
size: few
J: TRBJ1-3
D: NA

DNA: TGTGCCAGCAGTATGGTGGCAGGGGACTACAATGAGCAGTTCTTC
CDR3: CASSMVAGDYNEQFF
V: TRBV6-5
size: NA
J: TRBJ2-1
D: NA

DNA: TGTGCCAGCTCAATCCAGGAGGATACGCAGTATTTT
CDR3: CASSIQEDTQYF
V: TRBV18
size: NA
J: TRBJ2-3
D: NA

DNA: TGTGCCAGCAGCTTGGCGTTGACTAGCGGGATAGAGACCCAGTACTTC
CDR3: CASSLALTSGIETQYF
V: TRBV5-5
size: NA
J: TRBJ2-5
D: TRBD2

DNA: TGTGCCAGCAGTTACCGGTCTAGGGGTGATACGCAGTATTTT
CDR3: CASSYRSRGDTQYF
V: TRBV6-5
size: NA
J: TRBJ2-3
D: NA

DNA: TGTGCCAGCAGTCCCCCCGGGACACTAACCTACGAGCAGTACTTC
CDR3: CASSPPGTLTYEQYF
V: TRBV25-1
size: NA
J: TRBJ2-7
D: NA

DNA: TGTGCCAGCAGCTTCGGACGGACATTCACTGAAGCTTTCTTT
CDR3: CASSFGRTFTEAFF
V: TRBV7-2
size: NA
J: TRBJ1-1
D: NA

DNA: TGTGCCAGCAGCCCATATAAGGCCTCTAGCACAGATACGCAGTATTTT
CDR3: CASSPYKASSTDTQYF
V: TRBV5-4
size: NA
J: TRBJ2-3
D: NA

DNA: TGTGCCAGCAGCTTAGCGGGTAATTCACCCCTCCACTTT
CDR3: CASSLAGNSPLHF
V: TRBV7-2
size: NA
J: TRBJ1-6
D: NA

DNA: TGTGCCAGCTCACCACTAGCGGGAGGCTCCTACGAGCAGTACTTC
CDR3: CASSPLAGGSYEQYF
V: TRBV18
size: NA
J: TRBJ2-7
D: TRBD2

DNA: TGTGCCACCAGTGATTCACCGGGACAGCAGCATTTT
CDR3: CATSDSPGQQHF
V: TRBV24-1
size: few
J: TRBJ1-5
D: TRBD1

DNA: TGTGCCAGCAGCCCAGTTGCAACTAATGAAAAACTGTTTTTT
CDR3: CASSPVATNEKLFF
V: TRBV11-3
size: NA
J: TRBJ1-4
D: NA

DNA: TGCGCCAGCAGCTTCAGCGGGACCGCCTCCTACGAGCAGTACTTC
CDR3: CASSFSGTASYEQYF
V: TRBV5-1
size: NA
J: TRBJ2-7
D: TRBD2

DNA: TGTGCCAGCAGTCCGCTAATTGGAGGGTCGGGCGAAAAACTGTTTTTT
CDR3: CASSPLIGGSGEKLFF
V: TRBV27
size: few
J: TRBJ1-4
D: NA

DNA: TGTGCCAGCAGCTTAGGATGGGGCACTGAAGCTTTCTTT
CDR3: CASSLGWGTEAFF
V: TRBV7-3
size: NA
J: TRBJ1-1
D: NA

DNA: TGTGCCAGCAGTCCGGGATACGGTAATGAAAAACTGTTTTTT
CDR3: CASSPGYGNEKLFF
V: TRBV7-2
size: NA
J: TRBJ1-4
D: NA

DNA: TGTGCCACCAGCAGAGAAAGGACAGTGGTTAGCGAGCAGTACTTC
CDR3: CATSRERTVVSEQYF
V: TRBV15
size: NA
J: TRBJ2-7
D: NA

DNA: TGTGCCAGCTCAATAGCGGGAGAGATCCAAGAGCAGTTCTTC
CDR3: CASSIAGEIQEQFF
V: TRBV2
size: NA
J: TRBJ2-1
D: TRBD2

DNA: TGTGCCAGCAGCTTAAGGTCCGTGAACACTGAAGCTTTCTTT
CDR3: CASSLRSVNTEAFF
V: TRBV7-3
size: NA
J: TRBJ1-1
D: NA

DNA: TGTGCCAGCAGTTTGGGCAGGGTGGGTTCACCCCTCCACTTT
CDR3: CASSLGRVGSPLHF
V: TRBV27
size: few
J: TRBJ1-6
D: NA

DNA: TGTGCCAGCAGTTCTGACGGGGGAATGGGCTACACCTTC
CDR3: CASSSDGGMGYTF
V: TRBV2
size: NA
J: TRBJ1-2
D: NA

DNA: TGCAGCGTCGCGACTGCTTATACCTACAATGAGCAGTTCTTC
CDR3: CSVATAYTYNEQFF
V: TRBV29-1
size: NA
J: TRBJ2-1
D: NA

DNA: TGTGCCAGCAGACCGGGACACCCGAACACCGGGGAGCTGTTTTTT
CDR3: CASRPGHPNTGELFF
V: TRBV5-4
size: few
J: TRBJ2-2
D: NA

DNA: TGTGCCAGCAGCTTAACGAATCTCGAGCAGTACTTC
CDR3: CASSLTNLEQYF
V: TRBV5-6
size: NA
J: TRBJ2-7
D: NA

DNA: TGTGCCAGCAGCCGACCTCCCAACTATGGCTACACCTTC
CDR3: CASSRPPNYGYTF
V: TRBV5-5
size: few
J: TRBJ1-2
D: NA

DNA: TGTGCCAGCAGTCTAACAGGGGGCGATCAGCCCCAGCATTTT
CDR3: CASSLTGGDQPQHF
V: TRBV2
size: NA
J: TRBJ1-5
D: TRBD1

DNA: TGTGCCAGCAGCCTAGACTCACAGGGGTACGAGCAGTACTTC
CDR3: CASSLDSQGYEQYF
V: TRBV7-2
size: once
J: TRBJ2-7
D: TRBD1

DNA: TGTGCCAGCAGTGCTAGCGGGAAGGGGTACGAGCAGTACTTC
CDR3: CASSASGKGYEQYF
V: TRBV28
size: NA
J: TRBJ2-7
D: TRBD2

DNA: TGTGCCAGCAGGACTGACAGGGGGGAGTTCTTC
CDR3: CASRTDRGEFF
V: TRBV2
size: few
J: TRBJ2-1
D: TRBD1

DNA: TGTGCCACCAGCCGCTTCAGGGCGGGGAATGAAAAACTGTTTTTT
CDR3: CATSRFRAGNEKLFF
V: TRBV15
size: NA
J: TRBJ1-4
D: NA

DNA: TGCGCCAGCAGCTCGGGACTAGCGGGAGCTAATGAGCAGTTCTTC
CDR3: CASSSGLAGANEQFF
V: TRBV5-1
size: NA
J: TRBJ2-1
D: TRBD2

DNA: TGTGCCAGCTCACCAGTGACAGGCCGGAGGATTTACGAGCAGTACTTC
CDR3: CASSPVTGRRIYEQYF
V: TRBV18
size: NA
J: TRBJ2-7
D: NA

DNA: TGTGCCAGTAGGCTAGCGGGGGGGTCTCAAGAGACCCAGTACTTC
CDR3: CASRLAGGSQETQYF
V: TRBV19
size: NA
J: TRBJ2-5
D: TRBD2

DNA: TGTGCCAGCAGTTACAGATATTCACCCCTCCACTTT
CDR3: CASSYRYSPLHF
V: TRBV12-3/TRBV12-4
size: few
J: TRBJ1-6
D: NA

DNA: TGTGCCAGCAGCCAAGGAAGGCTAACAGGGGGGAATTCACCCCTCCACTTT
CDR3: CASSQGRLTGGNSPLHF
V: TRBV5-6
size: once
J: TRBJ1-6
D: TRBD1

DNA: TGTGCCAGCAGCTTAGGTGGTCTCGACAGGGAGTACTTC
CDR3: CASSLGGLDREYF
V: TRBV7-9
size: NA
J: TRBJ2-7
D: TRBD1

DNA: TGCGCCAGCAGCTTGGTAACCGGGACAGGGGCTCGGGAGCAGTACTTC
CDR3: CASSLVTGTGAREQYF
V: TRBV5-1
size: NA
J: TRBJ2-7
D: TRBD1

DNA: TGCGCCAGCAGCCAAGATTGGGGACAGGGATCCGAAGCTTTCTTT
CDR3: CASSQDWGQGSEAFF
V: TRBV4-3
size: NA
J: TRBJ1-1
D: TRBD1

DNA: TGTGCCAGTAGGCTGACAGGGGGTCAGCCCCAGCATTTT
CDR3: CASRLTGGQPQHF
V: TRBV19
size: NA
J: TRBJ1-5
D: TRBD1

DNA: TGTGCCAGCAGTTACTCTGTCGAGAACAATGAGCAGTTCTTC
CDR3: CASSYSVENNEQFF
V: TRBV6-2/TRBV6-3
size: NA
J: TRBJ2-1
D: NA

DNA: TGCAGCGTTGGGACTAGCGCCTACACAGATACGCAGTATTTT
CDR3: CSVGTSAYTDTQYF
V: TRBV29-1
size: few
J: TRBJ2-3
D: TRBD2

DNA: TGTGCCATCAGTGAGTCTGCTTCGGTTTCTGAAGCTTTCTTT
CDR3: CAISESASVSEAFF
V: TRBV10-3
size: once
J: TRBJ1-1
D: NA

DNA: TGTGCCAGCGTTCCGGGACAGGGTATTAAGTCCTATAATTCACCCCTCCACTTT
CDR3: CASVPGQGIKSYNSPLHF
V: TRBV2
size: NA
J: TRBJ1-6
D: TRBD1

DNA: TGTGCCACCAGTGATTCGACCGCACAGGGGTCCAGCAATGAGCAGTTCTTC
CDR3: CATSDSTAQGSSNEQFF
V: TRBV24-1
size: once
J: TRBJ2-1
D: TRBD1

DNA: TGTGCCAGCAGTGCTCGGACTAGCGGGAGAGAGACCCAGTACTTC
CDR3: CASSARTSGRETQYF
V: TRBV2
size: NA
J: TRBJ2-5
D: TRBD2

DNA: TGCGCCAGCAGTCAATCAGACAGTCGACCTAAGGGCGGCAATCAGCCCCAGCATTTT
CDR3: CASSQSDSRPKGGNQPQHF
V: TRBV23-1
size: NA
J: TRBJ1-5
D: NA

DNA: TGTGCCAGCAGGGTCGCGAACACTGAAGCTTTCTTT
CDR3: CASRVANTEAFF
V: TRBV28
size: NA
J: TRBJ1-1
D: NA

DNA: TGCGCCAGCAGCCAAGATTCACTAGCGGGGGTCCGTAACACCGGGGAGCTGTTTTTT
CDR3: CASSQDSLAGVRNTGELFF
V: TRBV4-1
size: NA
J: TRBJ2-2
D: TRBD2

DNA: TGTGCCAGCAGCGCTTCCCGGGGGGGCCTAGACCAGTACTTC
CDR3: CASSASRGGLDQYF
V: TRBV9
size: NA
J: TRBJ2-5
D: TRBD2

DNA: TGTGCCAGCAGTTACTATACCGGGACAGGGGGTTTTAGAGCTTTCTTT
CDR3: CASSYYTGTGGFRAFF
V: TRBV6-2/TRBV6-3
size: NA
J: TRBJ1-1
D: TRBD1

DNA: TGTGCCAGCAGTGACACTAGCGGGAGCCCCCCGTATTTT
CDR3: CASSDTSGSPPYF
V: TRBV2
size: NA
J: TRBJ2-3
D: TRBD2

DNA: TGTGCCAGCAGCAAACCCCTCCACCCGTACCAAGAGGCCCAGTACTTC
CDR3: CASSKPLHPYQEAQYF
V: TRBV21-1
size: NA
J: TRBJ2-5
D: NA

DNA: TGTGCCAGCAGCTTCTCCCTCCAAGAGACCCAGTACTTC
CDR3: CASSFSLQETQYF
V: TRBV11-2
size: NA
J: TRBJ2-5
D: NA

DNA: TGTGCCAGTAGTGCCCGAAGATTCCGGGACAGAGGTCACGAGCAGTACTTC
CDR3: CASSARRFRDRGHEQYF
V: TRBV19
size: NA
J: TRBJ2-7
D: TRBD1

DNA: TGTGCCAGTAGTATCTCACTAGCGGGCACCTACGAGCAGTACTTC
CDR3: CASSISLAGTYEQYF
V: TRBV19
size: few
J: TRBJ2-7
D: TRBD2

DNA: TGCGCCAGCAGCCCGGCAGGGGTCAATCAGCCCCAGCATTTT
CDR3: CASSPAGVNQPQHF
V: TRBV5-1
size: few
J: TRBJ1-5
D: NA

DNA: TGTGCCAGCAGCCAAGATGTTTCATGGGGAGGTCCCTATGGCTACACCTTC
CDR3: CASSQDVSWGGPYGYTF
V: TRBV3-1/TRBV3-2
size: NA
J: TRBJ1-2
D: NA

DNA: TGTGCCAGCAATGCGGGGCAAGAGACCCAGTACTTC
CDR3: CASNAGQETQYF
V: TRBV2
size: NA
J: TRBJ2-5
D: NA